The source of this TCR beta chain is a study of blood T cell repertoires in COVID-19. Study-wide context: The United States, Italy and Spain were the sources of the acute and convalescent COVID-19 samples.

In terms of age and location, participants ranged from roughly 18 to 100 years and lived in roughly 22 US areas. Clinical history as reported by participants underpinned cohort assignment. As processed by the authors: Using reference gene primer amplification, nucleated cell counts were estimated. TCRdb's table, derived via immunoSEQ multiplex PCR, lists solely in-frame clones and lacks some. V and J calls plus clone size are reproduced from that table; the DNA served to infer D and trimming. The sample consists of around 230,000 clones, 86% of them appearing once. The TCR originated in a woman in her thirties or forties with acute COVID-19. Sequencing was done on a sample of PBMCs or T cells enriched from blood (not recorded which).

The CDR3 reads CASSLGGQYTDTQYF. CDR3 in DNA: TGTGCCAGCAGCTTGGGAGGGCAGTACACAGATACGCAGTATTTT. This chain uses TRBV7-6 with TRBJ2-3, with 7 bases aligning to TRBD2. The CDR3 has 15 residues. Germline V gene sequence: CDR1 SGHVS, CDR2 FNYEAQ. V shed 3 bases, J shed 2 bases, and the junction held 5 bases outside the gene matches.